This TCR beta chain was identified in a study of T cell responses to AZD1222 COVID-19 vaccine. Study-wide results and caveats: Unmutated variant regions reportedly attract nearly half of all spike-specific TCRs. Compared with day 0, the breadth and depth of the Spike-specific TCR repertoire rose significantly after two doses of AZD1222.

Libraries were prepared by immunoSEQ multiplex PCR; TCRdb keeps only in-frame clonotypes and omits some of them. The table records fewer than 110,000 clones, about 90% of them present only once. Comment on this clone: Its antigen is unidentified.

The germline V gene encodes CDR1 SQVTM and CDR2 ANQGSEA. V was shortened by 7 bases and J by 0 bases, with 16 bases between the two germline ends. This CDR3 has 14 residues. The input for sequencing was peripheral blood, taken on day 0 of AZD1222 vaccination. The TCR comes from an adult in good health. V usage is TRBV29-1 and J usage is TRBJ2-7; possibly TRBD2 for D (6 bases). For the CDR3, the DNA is TGCAGCGCCCAAAGCGGGCAAAGCTCCTACGAGCAGTACTTC. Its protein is CSAQSGQSSYEQYF.